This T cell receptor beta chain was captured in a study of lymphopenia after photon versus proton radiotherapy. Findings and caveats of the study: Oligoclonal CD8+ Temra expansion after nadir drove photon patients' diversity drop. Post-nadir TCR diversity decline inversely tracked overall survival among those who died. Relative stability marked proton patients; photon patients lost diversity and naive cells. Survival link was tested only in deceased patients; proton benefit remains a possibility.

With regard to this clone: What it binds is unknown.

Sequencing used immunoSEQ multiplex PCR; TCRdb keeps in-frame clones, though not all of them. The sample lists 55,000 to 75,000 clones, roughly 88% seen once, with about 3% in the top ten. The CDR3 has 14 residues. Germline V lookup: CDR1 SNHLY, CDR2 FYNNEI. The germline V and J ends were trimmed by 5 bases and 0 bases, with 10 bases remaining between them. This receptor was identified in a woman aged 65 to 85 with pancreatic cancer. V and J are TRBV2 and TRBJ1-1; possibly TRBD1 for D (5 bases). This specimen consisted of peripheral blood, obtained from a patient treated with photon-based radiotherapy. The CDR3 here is CASSRQYMNTEAFF. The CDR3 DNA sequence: TGTGCCAGCAGTCGACAGTACATGAACACTGAAGCTTTCTTT.